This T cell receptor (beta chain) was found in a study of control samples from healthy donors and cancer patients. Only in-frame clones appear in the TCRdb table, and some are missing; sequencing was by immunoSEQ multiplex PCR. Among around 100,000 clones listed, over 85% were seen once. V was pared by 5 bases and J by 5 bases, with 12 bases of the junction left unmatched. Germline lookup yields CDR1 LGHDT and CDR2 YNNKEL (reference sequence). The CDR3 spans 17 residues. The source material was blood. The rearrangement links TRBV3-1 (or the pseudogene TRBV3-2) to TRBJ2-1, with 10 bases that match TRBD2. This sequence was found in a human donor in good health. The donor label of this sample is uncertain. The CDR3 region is CASSYLLAGRTDNEQFF. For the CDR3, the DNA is TGTGCCAGCAGCTACCTACTAGCGGGGCGAACGGACAATGAGCAGTTCTTC.